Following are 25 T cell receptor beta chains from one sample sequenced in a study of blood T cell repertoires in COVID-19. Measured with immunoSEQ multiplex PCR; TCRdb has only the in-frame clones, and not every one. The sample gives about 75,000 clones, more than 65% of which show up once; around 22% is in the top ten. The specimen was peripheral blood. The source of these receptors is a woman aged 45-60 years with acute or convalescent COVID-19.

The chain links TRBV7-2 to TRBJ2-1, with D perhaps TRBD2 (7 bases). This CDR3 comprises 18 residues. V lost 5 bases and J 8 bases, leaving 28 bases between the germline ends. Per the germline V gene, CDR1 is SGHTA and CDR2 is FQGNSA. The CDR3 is CASSNSTGRALGRDEQFF. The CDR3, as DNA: TGTGCCAGCAGCAACTCCACAGGGAGGGCTCTGGGCCGAGATGAGCAGTTCTTC.

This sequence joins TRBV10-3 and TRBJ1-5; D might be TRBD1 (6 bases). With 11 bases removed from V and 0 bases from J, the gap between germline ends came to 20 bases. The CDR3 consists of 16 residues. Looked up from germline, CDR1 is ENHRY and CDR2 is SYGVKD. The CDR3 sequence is CAPRGQSYYSNQPQHF. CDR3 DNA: TGTGCCCCACGCGGACAGTCCTATTATAGCAATCAGCCCCAGCATTTT.

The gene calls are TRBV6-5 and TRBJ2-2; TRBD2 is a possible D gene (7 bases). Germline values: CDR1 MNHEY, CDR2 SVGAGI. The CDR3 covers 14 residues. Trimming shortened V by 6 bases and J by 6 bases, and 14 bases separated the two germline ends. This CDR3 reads CASRQGGTAGELFF. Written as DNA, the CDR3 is TGTGCCAGCAGACAGGGAGGGACCGCCGGGGAGCTGTTTTTT.

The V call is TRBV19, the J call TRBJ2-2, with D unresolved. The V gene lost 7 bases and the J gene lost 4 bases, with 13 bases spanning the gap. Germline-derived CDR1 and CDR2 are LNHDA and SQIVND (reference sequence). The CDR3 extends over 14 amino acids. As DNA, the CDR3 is TGTGCCAGTACGATCTCCTCCGGCACCGGGGAGCTGTTTTTT. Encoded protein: CASTISSGTGELFF.

The CDR3 DNA is TGTGCCAGCAGCGTGAGCCCTACCGGGGAGCTGTTTTTT. It specifies CASSVSPTGELFF. This rearrangement joins TRBV9 to TRBJ2-2; D is uncertain. The germline V and J ends were trimmed by 2 bases and 5 bases, with 7 bases remaining between them. Germline V CDR1 and CDR2: SGDLS, YYNGEE. The CDR3 loop spans 13 amino acids.

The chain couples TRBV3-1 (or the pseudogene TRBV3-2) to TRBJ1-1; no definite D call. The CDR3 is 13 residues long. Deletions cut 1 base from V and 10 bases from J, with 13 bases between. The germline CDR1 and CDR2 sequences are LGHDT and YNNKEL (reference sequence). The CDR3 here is CASSQVLGRLAFF. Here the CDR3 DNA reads TGTGCCAGCAGCCAAGTTTTGGGCAGGTTAGCTTTCTTT.

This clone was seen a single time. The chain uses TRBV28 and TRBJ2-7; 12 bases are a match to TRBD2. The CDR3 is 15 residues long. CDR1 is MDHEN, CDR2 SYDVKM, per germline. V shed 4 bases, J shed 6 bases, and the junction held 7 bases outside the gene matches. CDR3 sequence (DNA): TGTGCCAGCAGTTCCCCCGGGACTAGCGGGCGCGAGCAGTACTTC. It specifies CASSSPGTSGREQYF.

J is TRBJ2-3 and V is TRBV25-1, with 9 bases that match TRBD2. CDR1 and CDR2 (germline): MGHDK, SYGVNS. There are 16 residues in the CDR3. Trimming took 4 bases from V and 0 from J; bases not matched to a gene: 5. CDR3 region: CASSVASGTSTDTQYF. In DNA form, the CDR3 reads TGTGCCAGCAGTGTTGCTAGCGGGACTAGCACAGATACGCAGTATTTT.

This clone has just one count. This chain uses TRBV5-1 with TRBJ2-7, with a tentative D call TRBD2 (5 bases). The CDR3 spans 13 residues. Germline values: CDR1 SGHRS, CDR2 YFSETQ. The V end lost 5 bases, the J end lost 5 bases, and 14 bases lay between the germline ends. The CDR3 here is CASRDPARDEQYF. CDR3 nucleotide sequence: TGCGCCAGCAGGGATCCAGCGAGGGACGAGCAGTACTTC. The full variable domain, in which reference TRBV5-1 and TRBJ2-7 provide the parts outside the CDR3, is KAGVTQTPRYLIKTRGQQVTLSCSPISGHRSVSWYQQTPGQGLQFLFEYFSETQRNKGNFPGRFSGRQFSNSRSEMNVSTLELGDSALYLCASRDPARDEQYFGPGTRLTVT.

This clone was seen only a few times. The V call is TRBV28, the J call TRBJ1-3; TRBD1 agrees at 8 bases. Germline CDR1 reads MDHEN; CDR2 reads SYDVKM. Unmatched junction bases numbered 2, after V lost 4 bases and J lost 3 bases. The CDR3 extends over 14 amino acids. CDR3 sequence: CASSYTGGGNTIYF. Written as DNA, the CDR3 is TGTGCCAGCAGTTACACAGGGGGTGGAAACACCATATATTTT.

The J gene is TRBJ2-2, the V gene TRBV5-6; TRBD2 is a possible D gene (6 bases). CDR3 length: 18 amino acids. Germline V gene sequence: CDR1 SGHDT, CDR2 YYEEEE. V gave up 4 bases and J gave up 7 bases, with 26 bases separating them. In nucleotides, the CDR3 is TGTGCCAGCAGCCCCAGGTGGTTAGCGGATCCTATTCGCGGGGAGCTGTTTTTT. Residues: CASSPRWLADPIRGELFF. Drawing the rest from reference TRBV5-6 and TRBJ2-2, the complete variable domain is DAGVTQSPTHLIKTRGQQVTLRCSPKSGHDTVSWYQQALGQGPQFIFQYYEEEERQRGNFPDRFSGHQFPNYSSELNVNALLLGDSALYLCASSPRWLADPIRGELFFGEGSRLTVL.

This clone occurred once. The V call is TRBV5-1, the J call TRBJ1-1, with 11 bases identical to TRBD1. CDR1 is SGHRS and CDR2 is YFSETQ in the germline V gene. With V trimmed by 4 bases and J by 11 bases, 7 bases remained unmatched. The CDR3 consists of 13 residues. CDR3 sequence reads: CASSRGQGEAAFF. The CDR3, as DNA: TGCGCCAGCAGCCGGGGACAGGGGGAGGCTGCTTTCTTT.

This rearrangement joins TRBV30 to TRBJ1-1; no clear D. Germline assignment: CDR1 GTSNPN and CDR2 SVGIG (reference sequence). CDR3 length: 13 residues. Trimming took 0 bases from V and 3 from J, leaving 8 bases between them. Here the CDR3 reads CAWSVGEDTEAFF. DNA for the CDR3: TGTGCCTGGAGTGTCGGGGAGGACACTGAAGCTTTCTTT.

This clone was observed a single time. CDR3 protein: CASRGRGTEKLFF. DNA of the CDR3: TGTGCCAGTAGAGGCAGGGGGACCGAAAAACTGTTTTTT. The genes are TRBV12-3 or TRBV12-4 and TRBJ1-4; 7 bases match TRBD1. This CDR3 is built from 13 residues. V was pared by 9 bases and J by 8 bases, with 9 bases of the junction left unmatched.

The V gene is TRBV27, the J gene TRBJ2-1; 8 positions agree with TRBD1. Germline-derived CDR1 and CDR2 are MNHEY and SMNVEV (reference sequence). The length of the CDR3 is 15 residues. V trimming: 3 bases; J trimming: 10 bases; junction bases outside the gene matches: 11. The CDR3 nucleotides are TGTGCCAGCAGTTTGACAGGGGCGGTAGAGGGCGAGCAGTTCTTC. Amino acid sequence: CASSLTGAVEGEQFF.

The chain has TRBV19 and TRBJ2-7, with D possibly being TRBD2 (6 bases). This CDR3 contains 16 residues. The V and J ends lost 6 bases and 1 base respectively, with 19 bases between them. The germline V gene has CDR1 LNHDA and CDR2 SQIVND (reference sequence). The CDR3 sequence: CASSSPGQGGSYEQYF. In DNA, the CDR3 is TGTGCCAGTAGCTCACCGGGGCAGGGAGGATCCTACGAGCAGTACTTC.

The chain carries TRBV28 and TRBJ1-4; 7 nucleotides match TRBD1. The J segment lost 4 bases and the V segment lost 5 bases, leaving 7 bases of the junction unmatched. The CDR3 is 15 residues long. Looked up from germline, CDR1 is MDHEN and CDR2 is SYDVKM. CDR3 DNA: TGTGCCAGCAGTCCAACACAGGGGTATAATGAAAAACTGTTTTTT. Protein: CASSPTQGYNEKLFF.

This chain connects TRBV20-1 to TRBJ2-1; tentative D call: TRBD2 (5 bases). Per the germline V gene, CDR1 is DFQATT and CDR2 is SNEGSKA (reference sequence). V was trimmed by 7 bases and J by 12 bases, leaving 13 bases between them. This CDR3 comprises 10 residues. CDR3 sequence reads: CSGEGFGQFF. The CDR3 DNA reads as TGCAGTGGTGAGGGATTTGGGCAGTTCTTC.

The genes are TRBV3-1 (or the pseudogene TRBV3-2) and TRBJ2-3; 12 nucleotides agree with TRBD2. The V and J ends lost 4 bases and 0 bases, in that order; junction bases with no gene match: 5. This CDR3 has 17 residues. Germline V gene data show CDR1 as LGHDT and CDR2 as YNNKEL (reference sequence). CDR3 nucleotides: TGTGCCAGCAGCCCGTGGACTAGCGGGAAAAGCACAGATACGCAGTATTTT. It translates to CASSPWTSGKSTDTQYF.

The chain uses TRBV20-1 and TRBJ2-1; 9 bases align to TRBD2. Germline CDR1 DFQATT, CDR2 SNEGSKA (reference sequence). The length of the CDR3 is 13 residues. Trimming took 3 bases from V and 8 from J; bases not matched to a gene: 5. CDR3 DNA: TGCAGTGCTAGTCTAGCGGGGAGGGATGAGCAGTTCTTC. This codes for CSASLAGRDEQFF.

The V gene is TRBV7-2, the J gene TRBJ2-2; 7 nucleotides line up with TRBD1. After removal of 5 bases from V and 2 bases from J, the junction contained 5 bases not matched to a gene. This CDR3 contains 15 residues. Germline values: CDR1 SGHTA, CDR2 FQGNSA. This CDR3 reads CASSPQGFNTGELFF. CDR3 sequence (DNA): TGTGCCAGCAGCCCACAGGGGTTCAACACCGGGGAGCTGTTTTTT. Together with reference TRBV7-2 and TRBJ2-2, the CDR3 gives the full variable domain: GAGVSQSPSNKVTEKGKDVELRCDPISGHTALYWYRQSLGQGLEFLIYFQGNSAPDKSGLPSDRFSAERTGGSVSTLTIQRTQQEDSAVYLCASSPQGFNTGELFFGEGSRLTVL.

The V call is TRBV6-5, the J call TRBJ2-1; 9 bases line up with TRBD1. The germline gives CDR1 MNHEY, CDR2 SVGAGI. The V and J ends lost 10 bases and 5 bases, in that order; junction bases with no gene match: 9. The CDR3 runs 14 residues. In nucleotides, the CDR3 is TGTGCCACCCAGAGGACAGGGGCCGACAATGAGCAGTTCTTC. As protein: CATQRTGADNEQFF.

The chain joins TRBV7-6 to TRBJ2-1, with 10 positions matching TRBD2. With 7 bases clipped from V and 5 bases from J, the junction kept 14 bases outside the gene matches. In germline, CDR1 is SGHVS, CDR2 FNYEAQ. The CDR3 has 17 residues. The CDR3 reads CASIQQGFLAGDNEQFF. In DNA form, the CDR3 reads TGTGCCAGCATCCAACAGGGATTTCTAGCGGGGGACAATGAGCAGTTCTTC.

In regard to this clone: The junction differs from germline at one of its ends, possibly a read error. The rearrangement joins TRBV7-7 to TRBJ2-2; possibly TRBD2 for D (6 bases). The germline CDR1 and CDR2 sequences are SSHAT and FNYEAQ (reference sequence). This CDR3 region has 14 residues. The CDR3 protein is CASSKGLNTGELFF. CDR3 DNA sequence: TGTGCTAGCAGTAAGGGACTTAACACCGGGGAGCTGTTTTTT.

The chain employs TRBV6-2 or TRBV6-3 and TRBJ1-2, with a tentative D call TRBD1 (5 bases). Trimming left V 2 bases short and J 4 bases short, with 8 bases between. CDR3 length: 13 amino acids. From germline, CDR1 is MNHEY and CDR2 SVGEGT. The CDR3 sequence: CASSYGATYGYTF. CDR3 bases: TGTGCCAGCAGTTACGGGGCGACCTATGGCTACACCTTC.